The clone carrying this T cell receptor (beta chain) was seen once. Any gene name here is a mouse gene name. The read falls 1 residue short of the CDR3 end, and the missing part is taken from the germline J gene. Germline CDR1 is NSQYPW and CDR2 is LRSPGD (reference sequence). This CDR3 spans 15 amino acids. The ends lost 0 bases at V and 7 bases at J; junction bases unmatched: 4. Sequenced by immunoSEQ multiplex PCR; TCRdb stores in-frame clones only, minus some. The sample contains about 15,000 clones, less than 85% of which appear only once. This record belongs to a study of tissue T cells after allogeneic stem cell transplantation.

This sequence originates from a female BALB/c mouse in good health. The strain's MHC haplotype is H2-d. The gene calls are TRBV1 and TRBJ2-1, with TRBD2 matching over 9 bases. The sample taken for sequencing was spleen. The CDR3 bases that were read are TGCACCTGCAGTGCAGAGACTGGGGGTCGGGCTGAGCAGTTC. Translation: CTCSAETGGRAEQF. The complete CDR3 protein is CTCSAETGGRAEQFF.